This T cell receptor beta chain derives from a study of T-cell reconstitution after alpha-beta-depleted transplantation in children. The germline V and J ends were trimmed by 5 bases and 7 bases, with 14 bases remaining between them. CDR1 is SEHNR, CDR2 FQNEAQ, per germline (reference sequence). CDR3 length: 13 amino acids. For TCRbeta, the library was prepared with unique molecular identifiers. TCRdb analysed the PCR reads with MiXCR anew, one entry per CDR3 protein. Found here are 150,000 to 250,000 distinct CDR3 sequences, approximately 14% of them singletons; the top ten hold roughly 13%. Here the sequenced sample was PBMCs from the stem cell graft donor, taken from the stem cell graft. The V call is TRBV7-9, the J call TRBJ1-2, with D possibly being TRBD1 (5 bases). This TCR derives from a human donor who donated a stem cell graft to a child with acute lymphoblastic leukemia. The CDR3 protein is CASSRGQGLGYTF. Here the CDR3 DNA reads TGTGCCAGCAGCCGAGGCCAGGGTCTTGGCTACACCTTC.